These T cell receptor beta chains were read from a single sample in a study of response to subunit inactivated influenza vaccine. Each CDR3 protein is one row after TCRdb ran MiXCR on the RT-PCR reads. The sample carries approximately 480,000 distinct CDR3 sequences, over 9.5% recorded once. The source material was PBMCs from blood, sampled 40 to 50 days after vaccination. The receptors derive from a man between 50 and 59 years old who received an inactivated influenza vaccine. Each CDR3 is given with its conserved first and last residue. The D gene is left open where the match is weak. Clone sizes are given selectively: once, few, many, or a class where the clone is expanded.

DNA	CDR3	D	V	J	size
TGCAGTGCCTCGGGGGTAACTAATGAAAAACTGTTTTTT	CSASGVTNEKLFF	-	TRBV20-1	TRBJ1-4	few
TGCGCCAGCAGCCACCCTGCGCGGAGGAACACTGAAGCTTTCTTT	CASSHPARRNTEAFF	-	TRBV4-1	TRBJ1-1	many
TGTGCCAGCAGCTTAGAAAGGCATGGCGGTCCCGAGCAGTACTTC	CASSLERHGGPEQYF	-	TRBV11-2	TRBJ2-7	-
TGTGCCAGCAGTTACTCCCGCCCAGCCTTGGGCTCCTACAATGAGCAGTTCTTC	CASSYSRPALGSYNEQFF	-	TRBV6-5	TRBJ2-1	few
TGTGCCAGCAGCCTAAGACAGGGGATTTCCGGGGAGCTGTTTTTT	CASSLRQGISGELFF	TRBD1	TRBV5-5	TRBJ2-2	few
TGTGCCAGCAGCACCGGGACGGCAGACGAGCAGTACTTC	CASSTGTADEQYF	-	TRBV7-9	TRBJ2-7	few
TGTGCCAGCAGCCGAACACAAATGACGGGGATGGAAGGAAATGAGCAGTTCTTC	CASSRTQMTGMEGNEQFF	-	TRBV11-2	TRBJ2-1	few
TGCAGTGCTCTTCATCCGAGACTAGCCTTCACCGGGGAGCTGTTTTTT	CSALHPRLAFTGELFF	TRBD2	TRBV20-1	TRBJ2-2	-
TGCGCCAGCAGCCCCCCTGGACAGGTCCAAGAGACCCAGTACTTC	CASSPPGQVQETQYF	TRBD1	TRBV4-1	TRBJ2-5	few
TGTGCCAGCACTAGGCAGCCAGCCACAGATACGCAGTATTTT	CASTRQPATDTQYF	-	TRBV28	TRBJ2-3	-
TGTGCCAGCAGCCAAGATAGGGCGCGGGAGCTGTTTTTT	CASSQDRARELFF	-	TRBV3-1	TRBJ2-2	few
TGTGCCAGCAGCTTGGCTTATTGGACAGGGGTCGATGAGCAGTTCTTC	CASSLAYWTGVDEQFF	TRBD1	TRBV7-9	TRBJ2-1	many
TGTGCCATCAGTGAACAGGACCTCTACTATGGCTACACCTTC	CAISEQDLYYGYTF	-	TRBV10-3	TRBJ1-2	many
TGTGCCAGCAGAGTCTACGAGCAGTACTTC	CASRVYEQYF	-	TRBV2	TRBJ2-7	-
TGTGCCAGCAGTTACCCCAGTCAGGGGTCCACGATCTTT	CASSYPSQGSTIF	-	TRBV6-6	TRBJ1-1	few
TGCAGCGTTGAGGGGAGGTCGAGCGAGCAGTACTTC	CSVEGRSSEQYF	-	TRBV29-1	TRBJ2-7	many
TGTGCCAGCAGCCACCCTGGGGGGGACAGGGGGGCCGAGCAGTACTTC	CASSHPGGDRGAEQYF	TRBD1	TRBV3-1	TRBJ2-7	few
TGTGCCAGCAGCTTAAGGTCCGCATTCAGCGGACAAGAGACCCAGTACTTC	CASSLRSAFSGQETQYF	-	TRBV7-2	TRBJ2-5	-
TGCGCCAGCAGCTTAGACCAGGGGTCGATAGGTGAGCAGTTCTTC	CASSLDQGSIGEQFF	-	TRBV5-1	TRBJ2-1	many
TGTGCCAGCAGCTGGACAGGGGCCTGGACCAACACCGGGGAGCTGTTTTTT	CASSWTGAWTNTGELFF	TRBD1	TRBV5-6	TRBJ2-2	-
TGTGCCAGCAGCACACTCAGAAGCACAGATACGCAGTATTTT	CASSTLRSTDTQYF	-	TRBV14	TRBJ2-3	-
TGCGCCAGCAGCTTGATAGGGACAGGGCGAGAAAAACTGTTTTTT	CASSLIGTGREKLFF	TRBD1	TRBV5-1	TRBJ1-4	few
TGCAGTGCTAGTTGGCGGAGCTCCTACAATGAGCAGTTCTTC	CSASWRSSYNEQFF	-	TRBV20-1	TRBJ2-1	many
TGTGCCAGCAGCCCAGGGACAGGGGGAGGCTATGGCTACACCTTC	CASSPGTGGGYGYTF	TRBD1	TRBV9	TRBJ1-2	few
TGTGCCATCAGTGGCGGAGATAATGAAAAACTGTTTTTT	CAISGGDNEKLFF	-	TRBV10-3	TRBJ1-4	-
TGTGCCAGCAGTCCCCGACTCCCTTCCTACGAGCAGTACTTC	CASSPRLPSYEQYF	-	TRBV12-3/TRBV12-4	TRBJ2-7	-
TGTGCCACCAGTGATAGGGCCTCCAACTATGGCTACACCTTC	CATSDRASNYGYTF	-	TRBV24-1	TRBJ1-2	few
TGCGCCAGCAGCCCAAGGGGGACTGGGCTGAGCACTGAAGCTTTCTTT	CASSPRGTGLSTEAFF	-	TRBV5-1	TRBJ1-1	-
TGTGCCAGCAGCCGAACGACAGGGCCCAATCAGCCCCAGCATTTT	CASSRTTGPNQPQHF	TRBD1	TRBV7-8	TRBJ1-5	-
TGTGCCAGCAGTAAGGGACGAGTGGTGTCCTACAATGAGCAGTTCTTC	CASSKGRVVSYNEQFF	-	TRBV6-1	TRBJ2-1	-
TGTGCCAGCAGCCCGGTCAGGGAGAACACCGGGGAGCTGTTTTTT	CASSPVRENTGELFF	-	TRBV11-2	TRBJ2-2	-
TGTGCCAGCAGTTTCGGGGGGGCCAGGACCCAGTACTTC	CASSFGGARTQYF	TRBD2	TRBV6-2/TRBV6-3	TRBJ2-5	few
TGTGCCAGCAGCTTGGCGGACTCTGGAAACACCATATATTTT	CASSLADSGNTIYF	-	TRBV5-6	TRBJ1-3	-
TGTGCCAGCCAGATGACAGGGGTCTACAATGAGCAGTTCTTC	CASQMTGVYNEQFF	TRBD1	TRBV12-3/TRBV12-4	TRBJ2-1	few
TGTGCCAGCAGCTTAGTCCCGGACTCCTATGGCTACACCTTC	CASSLVPDSYGYTF	-	TRBV7-2	TRBJ1-2	-
TGTGCCAGCACCGAGGGACTAGGCAATGAGCAGTTCTTC	CASTEGLGNEQFF	TRBD2	TRBV9	TRBJ2-1	-
TGTGCCACCAGCATTGACTATAGCAAACAGTCCTACGAGCAGTACTTC	CATSIDYSKQSYEQYF	-	TRBV15	TRBJ2-7	-
TGTGCCAGCAGCTTAGCCGGGTGGACAGGGGTCTCACCCCTCCACTTT	CASSLAGWTGVSPLHF	TRBD1	TRBV7-8	TRBJ1-6	-
TGTGCCAGCAGCAGGGACTTGGCCTACACAGATACGCAGTATTTT	CASSRDLAYTDTQYF	-	TRBV12-3/TRBV12-4	TRBJ2-3	many
TGTGCCAGCAGCTCCACCGGGACAGGAATCACTGAGACCCAGTACTTC	CASSSTGTGITETQYF	TRBD1	TRBV5-6	TRBJ2-5	few
TGCGCTAGCAGCCCACTCGGGGAGTCGGATGAGCAGTTCTTC	CASSPLGESDEQFF	-	TRBV4-3	TRBJ2-1	few
TGCAGTGCCCGCCGGGACATCGAAAAAGCTTTCTTT	CSARRDIEKAFF	-	TRBV20-1	TRBJ1-1	many
TGCGCCAGCAGCTTGGGAGGCACCGCGAACACTGAAGCTTTCTTT	CASSLGGTANTEAFF	-	TRBV5-1	TRBJ1-1	many
TGCAGTGCTAGGCGTTTCACTGAAGCTTTCTTT	CSARRFTEAFF	-	TRBV20-1	TRBJ1-1	few
TGTGCCACGTCACTAGCGGGAGTATCCTACGAGCAGTACTTC	CATSLAGVSYEQYF	TRBD2	TRBV6-1	TRBJ2-7	-
TGCAGCGTTGGAGGAGGCACTGAGCTTCGCGAGCAGTACTTC	CSVGGGTELREQYF	-	TRBV29-1	TRBJ2-7	few
TGCGCCAGCAGCTACGATAGGGCCGAGCAGTACTTC	CASSYDRAEQYF	-	TRBV5-1	TRBJ2-7	few
TGTGCCATCCGTGGGACATCGGGCGACGAGCAGTACTTC	CAIRGTSGDEQYF	-	TRBV10-3	TRBJ2-7	-
TGTGCCAGCAGCCGACTCCCGGGACAGGGCGACATTCAGTACTTC	CASSRLPGQGDIQYF	TRBD1	TRBV7-3	TRBJ2-4	few
TGTGCCAGCAGTTTTGGGGGTAGACAGTATTTT	CASSFGGRQYF	-	TRBV12-3/TRBV12-4	TRBJ2-3	-
TGCGCCAGCAGCTTGACCGGGACTAGCGGGAATGAGCAGTTCTTC	CASSLTGTSGNEQFF	TRBD2	TRBV5-1	TRBJ2-1	few